This TCR beta chain was sequenced for a study of T cells expressing NK-cell markers. Looking at the study overall: It was sorted CD3+CD56-NKG2C+, CD3+CD56+NKG2C- and CD3+CD56+NKG2C+ T cells that provided the TCR beta repertoires. Study results and caveats: More than five donors had dominant NKG2C+ clonotypes that comprised roughly 1.0-7.5% of their CD8+ T cells.

With regard to this clonotype: Its specificity is unknown.

As the method of synthesis, 5'RACE template switching with UMIs yielded TCR beta cDNA. Using the 5' RACE reads, TCRdb records one entry per CDR3 protein without DNA. This table holds some 390,000 distinct CDR3 sequences. Sequences were obtained from blood T cells: a sorted CD56 or NKG2C T cell subset, CD4+ or CD8+ T cells, or bulk PBMC T cells (not recorded which). The TCR was taken from a woman aged 45 to 65 in good health.

CDR3 in amino acids: CASSFSRGLDEQFF. This sequence joins TRBV4-1 and TRBJ2-1; TCRdb's D gene call, TRBD1, goes unchecked for lack of DNA. Germline V lookup: CDR1 MGHRA, CDR2 YSYEKL. The CDR3 is made up of 14 amino acids.